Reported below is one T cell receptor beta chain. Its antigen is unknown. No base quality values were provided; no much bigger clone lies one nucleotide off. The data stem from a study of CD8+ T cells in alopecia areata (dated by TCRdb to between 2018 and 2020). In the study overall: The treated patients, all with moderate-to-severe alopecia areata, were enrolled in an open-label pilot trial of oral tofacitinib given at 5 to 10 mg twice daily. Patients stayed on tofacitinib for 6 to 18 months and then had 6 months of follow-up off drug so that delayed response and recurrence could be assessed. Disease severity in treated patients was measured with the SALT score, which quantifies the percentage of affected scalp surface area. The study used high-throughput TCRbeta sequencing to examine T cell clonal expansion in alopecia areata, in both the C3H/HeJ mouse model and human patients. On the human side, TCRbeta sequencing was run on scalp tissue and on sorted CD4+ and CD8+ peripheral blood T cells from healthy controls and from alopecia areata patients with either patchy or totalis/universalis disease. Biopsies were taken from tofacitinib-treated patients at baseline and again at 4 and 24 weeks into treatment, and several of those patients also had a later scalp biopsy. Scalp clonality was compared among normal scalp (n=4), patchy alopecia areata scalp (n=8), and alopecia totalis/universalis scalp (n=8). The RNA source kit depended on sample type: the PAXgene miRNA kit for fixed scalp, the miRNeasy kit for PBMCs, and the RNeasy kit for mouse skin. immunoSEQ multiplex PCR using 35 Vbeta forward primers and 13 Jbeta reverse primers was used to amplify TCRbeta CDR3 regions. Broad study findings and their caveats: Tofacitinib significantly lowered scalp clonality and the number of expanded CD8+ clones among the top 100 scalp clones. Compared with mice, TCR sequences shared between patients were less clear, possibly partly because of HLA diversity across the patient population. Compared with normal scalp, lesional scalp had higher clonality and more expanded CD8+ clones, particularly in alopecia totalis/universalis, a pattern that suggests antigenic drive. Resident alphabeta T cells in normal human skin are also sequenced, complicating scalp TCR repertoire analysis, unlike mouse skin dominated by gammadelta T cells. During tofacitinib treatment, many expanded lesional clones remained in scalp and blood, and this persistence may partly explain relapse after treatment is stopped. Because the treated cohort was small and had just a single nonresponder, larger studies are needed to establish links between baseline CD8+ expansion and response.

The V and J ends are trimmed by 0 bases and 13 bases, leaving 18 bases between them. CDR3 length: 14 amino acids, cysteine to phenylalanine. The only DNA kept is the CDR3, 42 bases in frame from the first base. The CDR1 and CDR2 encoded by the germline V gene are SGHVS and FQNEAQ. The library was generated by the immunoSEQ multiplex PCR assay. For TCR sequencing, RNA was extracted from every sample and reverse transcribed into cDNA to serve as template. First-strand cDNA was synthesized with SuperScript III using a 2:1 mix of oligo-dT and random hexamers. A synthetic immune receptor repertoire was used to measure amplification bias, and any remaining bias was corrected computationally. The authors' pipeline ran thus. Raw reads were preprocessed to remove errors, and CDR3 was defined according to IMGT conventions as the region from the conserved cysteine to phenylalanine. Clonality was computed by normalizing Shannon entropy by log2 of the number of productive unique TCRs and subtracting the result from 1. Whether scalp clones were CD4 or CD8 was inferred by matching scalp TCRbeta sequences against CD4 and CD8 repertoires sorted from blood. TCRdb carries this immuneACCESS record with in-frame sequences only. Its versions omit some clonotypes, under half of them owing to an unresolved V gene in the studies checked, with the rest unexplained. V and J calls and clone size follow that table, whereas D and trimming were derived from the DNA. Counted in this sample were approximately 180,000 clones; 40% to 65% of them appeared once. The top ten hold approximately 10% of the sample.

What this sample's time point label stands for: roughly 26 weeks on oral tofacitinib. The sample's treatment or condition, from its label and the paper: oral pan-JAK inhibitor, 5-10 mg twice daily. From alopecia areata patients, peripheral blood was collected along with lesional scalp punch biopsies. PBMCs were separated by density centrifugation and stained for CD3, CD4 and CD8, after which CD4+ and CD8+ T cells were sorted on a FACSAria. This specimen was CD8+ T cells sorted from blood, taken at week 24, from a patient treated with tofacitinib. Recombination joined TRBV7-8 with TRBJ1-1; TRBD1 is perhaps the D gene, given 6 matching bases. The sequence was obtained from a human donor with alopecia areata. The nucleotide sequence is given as TGTGCCAGCAGCTTAGCGCTCGAGGGGGAAGGGCGTTTCTTT. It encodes CASSLALEGEGRFF. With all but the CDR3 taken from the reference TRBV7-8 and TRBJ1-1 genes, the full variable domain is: GAGVSQSPRYKVAKRGQDVALRCDPISGHVSLFWYQQALGQGPEFLTYFQNEAQLDKSGLPSDRFFAERPEGSVSTLKIQRTQQEDSAVYLCASSLALEGEGRFFGQGTRLTVV.